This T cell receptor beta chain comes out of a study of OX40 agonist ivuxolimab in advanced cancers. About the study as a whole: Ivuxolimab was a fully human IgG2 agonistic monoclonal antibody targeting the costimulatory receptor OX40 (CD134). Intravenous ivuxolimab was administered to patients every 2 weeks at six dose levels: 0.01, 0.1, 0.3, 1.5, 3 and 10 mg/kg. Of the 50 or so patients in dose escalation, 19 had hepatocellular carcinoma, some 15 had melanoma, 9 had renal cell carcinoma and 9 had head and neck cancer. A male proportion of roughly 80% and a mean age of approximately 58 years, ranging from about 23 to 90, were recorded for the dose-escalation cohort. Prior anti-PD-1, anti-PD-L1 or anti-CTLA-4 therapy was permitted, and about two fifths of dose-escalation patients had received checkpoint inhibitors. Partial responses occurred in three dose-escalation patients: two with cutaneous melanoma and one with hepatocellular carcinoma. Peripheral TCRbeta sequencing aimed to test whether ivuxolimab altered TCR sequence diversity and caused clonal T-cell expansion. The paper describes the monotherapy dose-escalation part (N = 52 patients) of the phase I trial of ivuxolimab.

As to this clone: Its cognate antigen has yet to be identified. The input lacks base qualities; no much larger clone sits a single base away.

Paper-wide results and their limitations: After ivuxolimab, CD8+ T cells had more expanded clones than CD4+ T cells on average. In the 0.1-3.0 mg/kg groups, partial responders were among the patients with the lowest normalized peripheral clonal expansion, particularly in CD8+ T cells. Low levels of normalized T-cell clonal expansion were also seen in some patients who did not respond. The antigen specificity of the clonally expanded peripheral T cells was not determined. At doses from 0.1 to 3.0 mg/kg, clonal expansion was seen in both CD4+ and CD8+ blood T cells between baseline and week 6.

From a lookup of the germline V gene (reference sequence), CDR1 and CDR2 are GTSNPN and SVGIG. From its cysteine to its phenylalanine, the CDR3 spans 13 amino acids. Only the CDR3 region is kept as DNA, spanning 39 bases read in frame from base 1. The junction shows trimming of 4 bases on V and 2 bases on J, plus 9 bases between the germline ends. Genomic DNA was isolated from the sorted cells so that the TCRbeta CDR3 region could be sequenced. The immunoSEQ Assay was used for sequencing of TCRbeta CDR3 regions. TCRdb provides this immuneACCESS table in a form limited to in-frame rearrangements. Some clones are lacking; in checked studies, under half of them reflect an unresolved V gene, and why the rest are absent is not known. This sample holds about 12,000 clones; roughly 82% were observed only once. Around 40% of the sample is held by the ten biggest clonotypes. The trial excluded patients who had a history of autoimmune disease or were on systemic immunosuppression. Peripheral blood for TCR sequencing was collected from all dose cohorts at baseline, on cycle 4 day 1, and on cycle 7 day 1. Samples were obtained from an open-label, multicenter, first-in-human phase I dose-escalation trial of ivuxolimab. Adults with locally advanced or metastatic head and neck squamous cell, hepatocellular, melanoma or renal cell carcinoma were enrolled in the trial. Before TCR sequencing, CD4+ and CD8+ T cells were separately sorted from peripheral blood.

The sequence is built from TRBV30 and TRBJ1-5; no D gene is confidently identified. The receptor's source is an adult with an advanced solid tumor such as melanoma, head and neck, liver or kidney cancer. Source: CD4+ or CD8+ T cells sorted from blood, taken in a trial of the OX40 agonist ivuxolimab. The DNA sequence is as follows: TGTGCCTGGAACTCCTTGCGCAATCAGCCCCAGCATTTT. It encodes CAWNSLRNQPQHF.